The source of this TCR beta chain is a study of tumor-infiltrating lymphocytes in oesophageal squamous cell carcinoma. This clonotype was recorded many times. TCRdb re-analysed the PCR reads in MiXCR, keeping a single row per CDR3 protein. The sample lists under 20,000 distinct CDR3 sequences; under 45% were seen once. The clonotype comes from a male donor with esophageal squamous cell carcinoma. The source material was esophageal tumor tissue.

CDR3 nucleotide sequence: TGTGCCAGCTCACCCTACACCGGGGAGCTGTTTTTT. Encoded protein: CASSPYTGELFF. The chain combines TRBV18 with TRBJ2-2; D not certain. This CDR3 has 12 amino acids. Germline CDR1 and CDR2: KGHSH and LQKENI. V dropped 3 bases and J dropped 3 bases, with 2 bases sitting between them.